This T cell receptor (beta chain) was identified during a study of shared clonotypes between healthy human individuals. Clones were read by immunoSEQ multiplex PCR, and TCRdb kept only the in-frame ones, dropping some. Of under 350,000 clones detected, around 87% appear once; the ten largest clones hold 15% to 20%. Trimming stripped 4 bases from V and 6 bases from J, with 11 bases between. Germline loops: CDR1 SNHLY, CDR2 FYNNEI. The CDR3 length is 13 residues. Sequencing was carried out using memory CD8+ T cells sorted from blood. The sample's subset: CD45RO+ cells pooled with CCR7-negative TemRA cells. This sequence joins TRBV2 and TRBJ2-3; D is perhaps TRBD1 (5 bases). This TCR came from a young man in good health. The CDR3 is CASSAAGWDTQYF. CDR3 nucleotides: TGTGCCAGCAGTGCGGCAGGGTGGGATACGCAGTATTTT. Using reference TRBV2 and TRBJ2-3 for the parts outside the CDR3, the full variable domain is EPEVTQTPSHQVTQMGQEVILRCVPISNHLYFYWYRQILGQKVEFLVSFYNNEISEKSEIFDDQFSVERPDGSNFTLKIRSTKLEDSAMYFCASSAAGWDTQYFGPGTRLTVL.